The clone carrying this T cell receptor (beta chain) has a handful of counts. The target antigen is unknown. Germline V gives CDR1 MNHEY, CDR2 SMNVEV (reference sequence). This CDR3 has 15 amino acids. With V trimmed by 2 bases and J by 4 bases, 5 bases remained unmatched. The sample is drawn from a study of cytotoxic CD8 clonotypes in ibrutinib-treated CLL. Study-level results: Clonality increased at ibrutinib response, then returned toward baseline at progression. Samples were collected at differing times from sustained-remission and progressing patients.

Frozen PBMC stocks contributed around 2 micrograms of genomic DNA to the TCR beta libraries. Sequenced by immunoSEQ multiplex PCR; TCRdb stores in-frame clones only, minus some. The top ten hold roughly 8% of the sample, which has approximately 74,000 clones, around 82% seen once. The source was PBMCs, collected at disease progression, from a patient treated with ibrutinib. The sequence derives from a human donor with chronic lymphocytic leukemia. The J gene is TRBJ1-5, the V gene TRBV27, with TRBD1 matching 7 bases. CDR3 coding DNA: TGTGCCAGCAGTTTAATCGAGGACAGGAATCAGCCCCAGCATTTT. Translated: CASSLIEDRNQPQHF.